Shown below are 10 T cell receptor beta chains from a single sample sequenced in a study of T-cell memory formation after mild COVID-19. TCRdb re-called the 5' RACE reads with MiXCR, one entry per CDR3 protein. The sample carries about 110,000 distinct CDR3 sequences, about a fifth recorded once. The sample was PBMCs or a T cell subset sorted from them (not recorded which). The receptors were sampled from a young man who had mild COVID-19 (a few samples of this study predate the infection). Cell type and time point are not known.

This chain connects TRBV6-5 to TRBJ2-7; D is perhaps TRBD1 (6 bases). The CDR3 covers 16 residues. The V end lost 2 bases, the J end lost 0 bases, and 14 bases lay between the germline ends. The germline CDR1 and CDR2 sequences are MNHEY and SVGAGI. CDR3: CASSYKPRGFSYEQYV. The CDR3 DNA follows: TGTGCCAGCAGTTACAAGCCCAGGGGCTTCTCCTACGAGCAGTACGTC.

The CDR3 DNA is TGTGCCAGCACACTGGGGGACAGAGGTACAGATACGCAGTATTTT. It translates to CASTLGDRGTDTQYF. The rearrangement uses TRBV7-3 and TRBJ2-3; TRBD1 matches 7 bases. V lost 7 bases and J lost 3; bases outside the gene matches: 10. Germline-derived CDR1 and CDR2 are SGHTA and FQGTGA. There are 15 residues in the CDR3.

This clonotype was found many times. The chain uses TRBV12-3 or TRBV12-4 and TRBJ2-1; 7 bases agree with TRBD1. The trim removed 3 bases at V and 8 bases at J, leaving 16 bases unmatched. The CDR3 runs to 17 residues. The CDR3 bases are TGTGCCAGCAGTTTCCCACAAGACAGGGTTGGGGAATATGAGCAGTTCTTC. Translated, it gives CASSFPQDRVGEYEQFF.

The V call is TRBV5-1, the J call TRBJ1-6; the match to TRBD1 covers 12 bases. V lost 4 bases to trimming and J lost 8 bases; unmatched junction nucleotides: 4. The germline gives CDR1 SGHRS, CDR2 YFSETQ. This CDR3 contains 15 residues. The CDR3, as DNA: TGCGCCAGCAGCCCGGGGACAGGGGGCGATTCACCCCTCCACTTT. It codes for CASSPGTGGDSPLHF.

This chain joins TRBV30 and TRBJ2-3; 12 nucleotides agree with TRBD2. This CDR3 is 16 amino acids long. Germline V CDR1 and CDR2: GTSNPN, SVGIG (reference sequence). The junction had 1 base not matched to a gene; V was cut back by 0 bases and J by 0 bases. CDR3 sequence reads: CAWSVGLAGSTDTQYF. CDR3 DNA: TGTGCCTGGAGTGTTGGACTAGCGGGGAGCACAGATACGCAGTATTTT.

The chain links TRBV13 to TRBJ1-2; a possible D gene is TRBD1 (6 bases). Trimming stripped 5 bases from V and 8 bases from J, with 18 bases between. Looked up from germline, CDR1 is PRHDT and CDR2 is FYEKMQ (reference sequence). CDR3 size: 14 residues. The CDR3 is CASSPGLGGLGYTF. CDR3 DNA: TGTGCCAGCAGCCCCGGACTAGGGGGACTCGGCTACACCTTC.

This sequence joins TRBV6-1 and TRBJ1-5, with TRBD1 as a possible D gene (6 bases). The CDR3 spans 17 residues. V was pared by 5 bases and J by 0 bases, with 17 bases between. Germline V gives CDR1 MNHNS, CDR2 SASEGT. As DNA, the CDR3 is TGTGCCAGCAGTTACCCCAGGGGCAGATATAGCAATCAGCCCCAGCATTTT. The encoded protein is CASSYPRGRYSNQPQHF.

This clonotype was detected many times. The V and J genes are TRBV14 and TRBJ2-7; a possible D gene is TRBD1 (6 bases). V was clipped by 1 base and J by 4 bases, with 11 bases between them. CDR1 SGHDN and CDR2 FVKESK come from the germline V gene. CDR3 length: 14 residues. The CDR3, as DNA: TGTGCCAGCAGCCAAGCAGGGGATGGGTACGAGCAGTACGTC. Amino acids: CASSQAGDGYEQYV.

The chain carries TRBV28 and TRBJ2-3; 10 bases agree with TRBD2. Germline V gives CDR1 MDHEN, CDR2 SYDVKM. After removal of 5 bases from V and 1 base from J, the junction contained 12 bases not matched to a gene. This CDR3 has 18 residues. For the CDR3, the DNA is TGTGCCAGCAGTCCTGTGGGGGTCGGGACTAGCGGCACAGATACGCAGTATTTT. Its protein product is CASSPVGVGTSGTDTQYF.

This clonotype was recorded once. Compared with germline, one end of the junction differs, possibly owing to a read error. V usage is TRBV10-3 and J usage is TRBJ2-3; 8 bases match TRBD1. Germline assignment: CDR1 ENHRY and CDR2 SYGVKD. The CDR3 has 19 amino acids. The CDR3 DNA follows: TGTGCCATCAGAGAGTCATCCGGGACAGGTTTTTGGGGCACAGATACGCAGTATTTT. Protein: CAIRESSGTGFWGTDTQYF.